Listed below are T cell receptor beta chains from one sample, sequenced in a study of blood T cell repertoires in COVID-19. Measured with immunoSEQ multiplex PCR; TCRdb has only the in-frame clones, and not every one. The sample has approximately 400,000 clones, roughly 91% seen once. The material sequenced was PBMCs or T cells enriched from blood (not recorded which). The receptors come from a woman aged 18-30 years who had recovered from COVID-19. CDR3s include the opening cysteine and the closing phenylalanine or tryptophan. The D gene is left open where the match is weak. Size values are once, few and many counts, or a class for expanded clones, and some rows have none.

>TRBV6-5|TRBJ2-2|-|-
CASSPWATGELFF
TGTGCCAGCAGTCCCTGGGCAACCGGGGAGCTGTTTTTT
>TRBV12-2|TRBJ1-5|-|-
CASRCRAGNYSNQPQHF
TGTGCAAGTCGCTGTCGCGCAGGTAATTATAGCAATCAGCCCCAGCATTTT
>TRBV21-1|TRBJ2-5|-|-
CASSTKDRGGETQYF
TGTGCCAGCAGCACCAAGGACAGGGGAGGAGAGACCCAGTACTTC
>TRBV18|TRBJ1-4|-|-
CASSPSRIGEKLFF
TGTGCCAGCTCACCATCCAGGATTGGTGAAAAACTGTTTTTT
>TRBV7-3|TRBJ2-2|-|-
CASSSHPSLSNTGELFF
TGTGCCAGCAGCTCCCATCCCAGTCTTTCGAACACCGGGGAGCTGTTTTTT
>TRBV4-1|TRBJ2-3|-|-
CASSQFGGPDTQYF
TGCGCCAGCAGCCAATTTGGGGGCCCAGATACGCAGTATTTT
>TRBV4-3|TRBJ2-7|-|-
CASSQGAVLRHGNSYEQYF
TGCGCCAGCAGCCAAGGCGCGGTTTTGAGGCATGGCAACTCCTACGAGCAGTACTTC
>TRBV7-6|TRBJ2-1|-|-
CASSLGQPIYNEQFF
TGTGCCAGCAGCTTAGGACAGCCTATCTACAATGAGCAGTTCTTC
>TRBV28|TRBJ1-6|-|-
CASSAGRYNSPLHF
TGTGCCAGCTCTGCGGGCCGCTATAATTCACCCCTCCACTTT
>TRBV30|TRBJ2-1|TRBD2|-
CAWSVSGGPFNYNEQFF
TGTGCCTGGAGTGTCAGCGGGGGCCCGTTTAATTACAATGAGCAGTTCTTC
>TRBV24-1|TRBJ2-2|TRBD1|-
CATSDLGTGFTGELFF
TGTGCCACCAGTGATTTGGGGACAGGGTTCACCGGGGAGCTGTTTTTT
>TRBV5-5|TRBJ1-3|-|-
CASSSLQVSGNTIYF
TGTGCCAGCAGCTCCCTACAGGTTTCTGGAAACACCATATATTTT
>TRBV7-6|TRBJ2-1|-|-
CASSLDLGLSEQFF
TGTGCCAGCAGCTTAGACTTGGGGCTCAGTGAGCAGTTCTTC
>TRBV6-2/TRBV6-3|TRBJ2-2|-|-
CASSSPRHQNTGELFF
TGTGCCAGCAGTTCCCCGAGGCATCAGAACACCGGGGAGCTGTTTTTT
>TRBV5-5|TRBJ1-2|-|-
CASSPTVNYGYTF
TGTGCCAGCAGCCCGACAGTCAACTATGGCTACACCTTC
>TRBV7-6|TRBJ1-2|-|-
CASSLLPRDGYTF
TGTGCCAGCAGCCTACTCCCCAGGGATGGCTACACCTTC
>TRBV18|TRBJ2-3|TRBD2|-
CASSPSGGAADTQYF
TGTGCCAGCTCACCTTCCGGGGGGGCCGCAGATACGCAGTATTTT
>TRBV4-1|TRBJ2-3|TRBD1|-
CASSQVGTATDTQYF
TGCGCCAGCAGCCAAGTCGGGACAGCCACAGATACGCAGTATTTT
>TRBV6-5|TRBJ1-2|TRBD1|few
CASSRGTGLLYGYTF
TGTGCCAGCAGCCGAGGGACAGGGCTTCTCTATGGCTACACCTTC
>TRBV11-2|TRBJ2-3|-|-
CASSLEVGGPPDTQYF
TGTGCCAGCAGCTTAGAGGTGGGGGGGCCACCAGATACGCAGTATTTT
>TRBV28|TRBJ2-7|TRBD2|-
CASMTSGGAYSYEQYF
TGTGCCAGCATGACTAGCGGGGGTGCTTACTCCTACGAGCAGTACTTC
>TRBV19|TRBJ1-4|TRBD1|-
CASSSWTGANEKLFF
TGTGCCAGTAGTAGCTGGACAGGGGCTAATGAAAAACTGTTTTTT
>TRBV9|TRBJ1-5|TRBD1|few
CASTTGTGDNQPQHF
TGTGCCAGCACCACCGGGACAGGGGACAATCAGCCCCAGCATTTT
>TRBV7-3|TRBJ1-2|TRBD1|-
CASSQTGGANYGYTF
TGTGCCAGCAGCCAAACAGGGGGCGCGAACTATGGCTACACCTTC
>TRBV10-1|TRBJ2-3|TRBD2|-
CASSESKSGGADTQYF
TGCGCCAGCAGTGAGTCGAAAAGCGGGGGGGCTGATACGCAGTATTTT
>TRBV18|TRBJ1-5|-|-
CASSGTDQPQHF
TGTGCCAGCTCGGGCACGGATCAGCCCCAGCATTTT
>TRBV6-5|TRBJ1-1|-|-
CASRETGSTEAFF
TGTGCCAGCAGGGAGACAGGCTCCACTGAAGCTTTCTTT
>TRBV3-1/TRBV3-2|TRBJ2-2|-|few
CASSPSPGELFF
TGTGCCAGCAGCCCCTCCCCCGGGGAGCTGTTTTTT
>TRBV5-1|TRBJ1-2|-|-
CASSRDKGYTF
TGCGCCAGCAGCCGTGACAAGGGCTACACCTTC
>TRBV15|TRBJ1-2|-|-
CATSTDINYGYTF
TGTGCCACCAGCACAGACATCAACTATGGCTACACCTTC
>TRBV4-2|TRBJ1-3|-|-
CASSRTDRSSTAGNTIYF
TGTGCCAGCAGCCGCACTGACAGGTCCTCGACTGCAGGAAACACCATATATTTT
>TRBV30|TRBJ1-2|-|-
CAGNSKGGADNYGYTF
TGTGCCGGAAATTCAAAGGGGGGGGCAGATAACTATGGCTACACCTTC
>TRBV28|TRBJ1-1|TRBD1|-
CASSFLGQGAVNTEAFF
TGTGCCAGCAGTTTCTTAGGACAGGGGGCGGTGAACACTGAAGCTTTCTTT